This entry features one TCR beta chain sequence. It has no known antigen specificity. No much larger clonotype is one base removed from it; base qualities were not supplied. These data come from a study of post-analysis software for immune sequencing data (dated by TCRdb to between 2015 and 2017). For context, the study as a whole: Relapsing-remitting, secondary progressive and progressive-relapsing multiple sclerosis were recorded as disease courses, and subtype annotation was lacking for some patients. The patient repertoires were compared against 11 previously published healthy control repertoires obtained from donors aged about 6 to 28 years. A subset of samples was prepared in parallel using single-end sample barcoding, then pooled and co-amplified after Illumina adapter ligation.

The library was made by PCR. Sequencing relied on an Illumina HiSeq 2500. To reduce PCR and sequencing biases, unique molecular identifiers were incorporated into the TCR beta cDNA libraries. Roughly 500,000 cDNA molecules were obtained for every 1 to 10 million input T cells, so each molecule roughly corresponded to one T cell. The patient libraries were prepared and sequenced with the same protocol used for the earlier healthy control dataset. Within a given batch, samples were prepared together, multiplexed and sequenced on the same HiSeq lane. The authors processed their data as follows. MIGEC was used to process the raw barcoded reads, and molecular identifier groups with only a single read were discarded before consensus assembly and CDR3 extraction. VDJtools was used for post-analysis of the clonotype tables, with diversity normalized by down-sampling every dataset to the smallest sample size. Repertoire overlap clustering matched CDR3 amino acid but not nucleotide sequences to correct batch-related cross-sample contamination. In TCRdb, the public reads were trimmed at Q25 with fastp and aligned with MiXCR, with productive beta chains retained. Every distinct CDR3 protein forms one entry, paired with its most common genes and DNA. The V and J calls were not made by the authors but by TCRdb's processing. For this sample there are hundreds of thousands of distinct CDR3 sequences; roughly three fifths appear just once. Together, the top ten hold 10% to 12% of the sample.

According to the germline V gene, CDR1 reads SGHAT and CDR2 reads FQNNGV. The CDR3 sequence holds 19 residues, the cysteine and phenylalanine included. This entry keeps only the CDR3 DNA: 57 bases, framed from base 1. The germline V and J ends show losses of 3 bases and 4 bases respectively, and no gene match explains 17 bases of the junction. What the research found in general, with its limitations: Direct clustering with F measure showed strong co-clustering of samples prepared in the same batch, prompting a batch-effect correction. The multiple sclerosis patient group was slightly younger than the control group. Significantly higher frequencies in patients than in controls were found for a handful of TRBV segments, including TRBV5-6, TRBV5-1 and TRBV20-1. Compared with controls, multiple sclerosis patients had significantly lower normalized Chao1 diversity, a finding suggesting substantial peripheral T-cell clonal expansion.

To demonstrate the VDJtools post-analysis software, TCR beta repertoires were profiled from the peripheral blood of about a dozen young patients with multiple sclerosis. The patients with multiple sclerosis were children and adolescents between about 6 and 17 years of age. The chain links TRBV11-2 with TRBJ2-5; 10 nucleotides in the junction match TRBD2. Sequenced input: blood. This sequence was found in a girl aged 2-9 years with multiple sclerosis. The CDR3 region reads CASSLSISGGTTMRETQYF. The DNA reads as follows: TGTGCCAGCAGCTTGAGTATTAGCGGGGGGACTACTATGAGAGAGACCCAGTACTTC.